Below, one T cell receptor beta chain is given with its context. This clonotype was observed many times. Its antigen target is currently unknown. Nothing much larger sits one base from this clone, and base qualities are not available. Read against the paper, the sample's treatment or condition label means: allogeneic hematopoietic cell transplantation with graft depleted of TCRalphabeta T cells and CD19 B cells. The transplant recipients were children given TCRalphabeta/CD19-depleted allogeneic hematopoietic cell grafts. The sample is drawn from a study of T-cell reconstitution after alpha-beta-depleted transplantation in children (TCRdb year 2016). For the wider study: Using TCR repertoire profiling, the study quantitatively followed how T-cell immune reconstitution unfolded in children after TCRalphabeta/CD19-depleted allogeneic hematopoietic cell transplantation. The paper as a whole reports these results and caveats: The apparently early alphabetaT-cell count recovery about two months after transplant was reportedly dependent on only several hundred rapidly expanded clones derived from non-depleted graft cells. In some patients, the high TCRbeta diversity seen at day 60 was put down to recipient T cells and intrathymic progenitors that had survived conditioning. Over the following months the frequencies of hyperexpanded clones went down, and after one year T-cell counts and TCRbeta diversity were mostly credited to newly produced T cells.

Taken from the germline V gene, the CDR1 and CDR2 loops are SGHDN and FVKESK. At the junction V is shortened by 4 bases and J by 7 bases; bases outside the gene matches: 3. The CDR3 contains 13 residues, cysteine and phenylalanine counted. Of the read, only the CDR3 DNA is kept; its 39 bases are in frame from base 1. Libraries came from PCR. The listed sequencing device is Illumina HiSeq 2500. TCR library preparation used molecular barcoding, with unique molecular identifiers applied to normalize quantification of the TCRbeta repertoire. TCRdb redid the processing of the public reads, applying fastp at Q25 and MiXCR, and retained in-frame beta chains. Each entry is one CDR3 protein sequence, shown with its most common DNA and genes. This sample gives about 230,000 distinct CDR3 sequences in total; approximately 11% of them show up just once. Approximately 30% of the sample comes from the top ten.

Source: PBMCs, taken before TCRalphabeta/CD19-depleted stem cell transplant. The TCR comes from a child less than two years old with acute myeloid leukemia, due to receive a stem cell transplant. The chain couples TRBV14 to TRBJ2-2; 7 nucleotides in the junction match TRBD1. The DNA sequence reads TGTGCCAGCAGCCCCACAGGGGACGGGGAGCTGTTTTTT. Translation gives CASSPTGDGELFF.